These 5 T cell receptor beta chains were all obtained from the same sample, sequenced in a study of cytomegalovirus exposure and HLA in healthy donors. 13 Jbeta primers and 60 Vbeta primers were used for the PCR. Clones were sequenced by immunoSEQ multiplex PCR, and TCRdb holds only the in-frame ones, with some missing. The sample shows over 150,000 clones, 65% to 80% of them seen only once. The specimen was PBMCs. These receptor sequences come from a man younger than 30 in good health and CMV-seronegative.

V is TRBV21-1 and J is TRBJ2-1; the DNA was not used to check the table's D call, TRBD1. TRBV21-1 is classified as a pseudogene. CDR3 length equals 17 residues. CDR3 in DNA: TGTGCCAGCAGCAAAATGGAGGGGGCTCGGGGTACGTATGAGCAGTTCTTC. This gives the protein CASSKMEGARGTYEQFF.

There are a few counts of this clone. V gene TRBV6-5 combines with J gene TRBJ2-5; the match to TRBD2 covers 8 bases. Germline V gene lookup returns CDR1 MNHEY and CDR2 SVGAGI. J lost 5 bases, V lost 5 bases, and 10 bases had no gene match. The CDR3 sequence is 15 residues long. CDR3: CASSDLAGWEETQYF. In DNA, the CDR3 is TGTGCCAGCAGTGACTTAGCGGGGTGGGAGGAGACCCAGTACTTC.

The V call is TRBV2, the J call TRBJ2-7, with D maybe TRBD2 (7 bases). Trimming pared 6 bases from V and 3 bases from J, leaving 21 bases between. The CDR3 is made up of 16 amino acids. Germline CDR1 and CDR2: SNHLY and FYNNEI. CDR3 bases: TGTGCCAGCAGCCCCCCGGGTGGGGGGGCCATCTACGAGCAGTACTTC. It encodes CASSPPGGGAIYEQYF.

The J gene is TRBJ1-2, the V gene TRBV7-8; 8 bases are a match to TRBD1. CDR1 SGHVS and CDR2 FQNEAQ come from the germline V gene. The ends lost 4 bases at V and 8 bases at J; junction bases unmatched: 6. The CDR3 has 13 amino acids. The CDR3 is CASSYDRGGGYTF. For the CDR3, the DNA is TGTGCCAGCAGCTACGACAGGGGAGGGGGCTACACCTTC.

The chain employs TRBV5-1 and TRBJ1-1; no clear D. The V gene lost 4 bases and the J gene lost 1 base, with 11 bases spanning the gap. Per the germline V gene, CDR1 is SGHRS and CDR2 is YFSETQ. This CDR3 is 14 amino acids long. In DNA, the CDR3 is TGCGCCAGCAGCGAGGGCCCGGAGAACACTGAAGCTTTCTTT. This sequence encodes CASSEGPENTEAFF.